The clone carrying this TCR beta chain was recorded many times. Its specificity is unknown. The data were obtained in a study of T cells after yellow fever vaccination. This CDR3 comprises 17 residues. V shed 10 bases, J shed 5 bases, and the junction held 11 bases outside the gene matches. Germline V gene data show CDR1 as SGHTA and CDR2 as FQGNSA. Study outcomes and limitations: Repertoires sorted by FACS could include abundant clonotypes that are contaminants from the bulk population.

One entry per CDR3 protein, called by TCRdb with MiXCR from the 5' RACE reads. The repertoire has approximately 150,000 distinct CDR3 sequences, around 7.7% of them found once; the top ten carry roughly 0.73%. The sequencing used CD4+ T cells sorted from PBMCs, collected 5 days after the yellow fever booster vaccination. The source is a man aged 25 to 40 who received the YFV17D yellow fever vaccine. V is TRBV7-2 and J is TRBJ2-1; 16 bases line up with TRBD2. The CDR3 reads CATKTGLAGGSNNEQFF. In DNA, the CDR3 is TGTGCCACAAAGACGGGACTAGCGGGAGGGTCAAACAATGAGCAGTTCTTC.